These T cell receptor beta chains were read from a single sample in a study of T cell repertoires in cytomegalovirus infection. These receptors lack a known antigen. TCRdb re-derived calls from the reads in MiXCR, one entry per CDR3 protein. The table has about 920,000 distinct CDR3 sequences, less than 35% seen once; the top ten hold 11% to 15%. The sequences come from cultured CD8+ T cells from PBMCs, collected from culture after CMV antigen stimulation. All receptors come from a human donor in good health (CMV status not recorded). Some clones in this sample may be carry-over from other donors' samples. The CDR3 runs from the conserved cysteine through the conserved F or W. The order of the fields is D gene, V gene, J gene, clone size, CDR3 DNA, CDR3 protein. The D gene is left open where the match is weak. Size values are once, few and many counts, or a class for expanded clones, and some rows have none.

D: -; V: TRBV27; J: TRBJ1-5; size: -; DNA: TGTGCCAGCAAAGCAATGGGGAATCAGCCCCGGCATTTT; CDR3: CASKAMGNQPRHF
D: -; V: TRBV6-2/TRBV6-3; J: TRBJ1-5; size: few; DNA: TGTGCCAGCGCCATACCGAGTTGGGGCAATCAGCCCCAGCATTTT; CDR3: CASAIPSWGNQPQHF
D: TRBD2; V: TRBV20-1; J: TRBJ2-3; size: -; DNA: TGCAGTGTTCCTGGTCACCCGGGGGGGATGGATACGCAGTATTTT; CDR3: CSVPGHPGGMDTQYF
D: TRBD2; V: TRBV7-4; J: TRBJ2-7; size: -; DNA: TGTACCAGCAGCTTAGACGGGGTAGCGGGGAACCGCTACGAGCAGTACTTC; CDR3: CTSSLDGVAGNRYEQYF
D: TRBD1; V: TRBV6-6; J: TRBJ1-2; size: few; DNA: TGTGCCAGCAGTTACCCGACAGGGGACGGGATGCCATATGGCTACACCTTC; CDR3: CASSYPTGDGMPYGYTF
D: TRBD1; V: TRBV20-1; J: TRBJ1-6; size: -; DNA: TGCAGTGCTTTGAAGGCACAGGGGGACCTTTGGGGGAATTCACCCCTCCACTTT; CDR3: CSALKAQGDLWGNSPLHF
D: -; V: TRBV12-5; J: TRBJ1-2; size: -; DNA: TGTGCTAGTAACCTGGACAGCGCTAACTATGGCTACACCTTC; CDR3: CASNLDSANYGYTF
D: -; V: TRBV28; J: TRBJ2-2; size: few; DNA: TGTGCCAGCAGTTTCTCTTTAGCTACCGGGGAGCTGTTTTTT; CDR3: CASSFSLATGELFF
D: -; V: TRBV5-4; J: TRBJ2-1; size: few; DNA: TGTGCCAGCAGCTTGCGGGCAGATGACTACAATGAGCAGTTCTTC; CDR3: CASSLRADDYNEQFF
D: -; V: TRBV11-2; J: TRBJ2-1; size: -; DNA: TGTGCCAGCTCCTCGCCAGGCCAAGGAAAATACAATGAGCAGTTCTTC; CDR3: CASSSPGQGKYNEQFF
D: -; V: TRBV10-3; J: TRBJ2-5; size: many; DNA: TGTGCCATCAAACGGGCCGGCAATCTCGAGACCCAGTACTTC; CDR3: CAIKRAGNLETQYF
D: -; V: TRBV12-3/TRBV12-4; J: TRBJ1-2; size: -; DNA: TGTGCCAGCAGTTCAACAGCGTCTCTTTACTTC; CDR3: CASSSTASLYF
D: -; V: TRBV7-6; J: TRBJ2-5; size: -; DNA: TGTGCCAGCAGTCGTATGGAGACCCAGTACTTC; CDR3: CASSRMETQYF
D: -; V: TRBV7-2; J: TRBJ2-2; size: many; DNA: TGTGCCACGGAAGACAGGAACACCGGGGAGCTGTTTTTT; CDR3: CATEDRNTGELFF
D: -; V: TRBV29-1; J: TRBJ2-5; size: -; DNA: TGCAGCGCCCGGGACGAAGAGACCCAGTACTTC; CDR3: CSARDEETQYF
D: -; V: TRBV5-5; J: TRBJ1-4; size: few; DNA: TGTGCCAGCAGCTTTGGAGAACGCAGAGATGAAAAACTGTTTTTT; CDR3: CASSFGERRDEKLFF
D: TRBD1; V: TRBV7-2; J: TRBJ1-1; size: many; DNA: TGTGCCAGCAGCTTAGGGGGACAGGCCGAAGCTTTCTTT; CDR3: CASSLGGQAEAFF
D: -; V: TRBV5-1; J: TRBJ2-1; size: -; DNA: TGCGCCAGCAGCTTGAGGAGATCCGACAATGAGCAGTTCTTC; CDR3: CASSLRRSDNEQFF
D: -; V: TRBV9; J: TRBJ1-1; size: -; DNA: TGTGCCAGCAGCACCTCAGGGGTCGCTGAAGCTTTCTTT; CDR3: CASSTSGVAEAFF
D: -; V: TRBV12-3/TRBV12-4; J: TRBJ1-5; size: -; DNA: TGTGCCAGCAGTTCGGAGGGACACGGAAATCAGCCCCAGCATTTT; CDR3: CASSSEGHGNQPQHF
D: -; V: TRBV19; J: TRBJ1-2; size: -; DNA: TGTGCCAGTAGGTTTAGTCCCCACTATGGCTACACCTTC; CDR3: CASRFSPHYGYTF
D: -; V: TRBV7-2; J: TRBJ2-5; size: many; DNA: TGTGCCAGCAGCACCCGTAGCGGAATTCAAGAGACCCAGTACTTC; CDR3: CASSTRSGIQETQYF
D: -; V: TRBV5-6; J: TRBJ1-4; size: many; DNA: TGTGCCAGCAGCTCAGGACGGCCTAATGAAAAACTGTTTTTT; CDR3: CASSSGRPNEKLFF
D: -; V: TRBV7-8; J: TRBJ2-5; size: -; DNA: TGTGCCAGCCCAGGGGAGGAGGAGACCCAGTACTTC; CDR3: CASPGEEETQYF
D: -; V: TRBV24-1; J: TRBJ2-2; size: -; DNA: TGTGCCACCAGTGATCCCCGCCCCTCAGGGAACAGCACCGGGGAGCTGTTTTTT; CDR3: CATSDPRPSGNSTGELFF
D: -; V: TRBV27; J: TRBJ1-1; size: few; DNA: TGTGCCAGCAGTTTAAGGGACAACTACGTTGGGGCTTTCTTT; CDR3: CASSLRDNYVGAFF
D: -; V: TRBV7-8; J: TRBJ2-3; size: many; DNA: TGTGCCAGCAGCTTAGATGGTACGCAGTATTTT; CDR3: CASSLDGTQYF
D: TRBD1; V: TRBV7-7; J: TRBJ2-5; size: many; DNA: TGTGCTAGCAGCTATCCGGGACAGGGCGTAACCCAGTACTTC; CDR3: CASSYPGQGVTQYF
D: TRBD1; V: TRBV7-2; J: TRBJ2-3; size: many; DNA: TGTGCCAGCAGCTTCCGGGACAGGGGACTCAGAGCGCAGTATTTT; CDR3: CASSFRDRGLRAQYF
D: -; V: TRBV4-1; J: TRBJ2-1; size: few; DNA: TGCGCCAGCAGCCCTCATTGGGATGAGCAGTTCTTC; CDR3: CASSPHWDEQFF
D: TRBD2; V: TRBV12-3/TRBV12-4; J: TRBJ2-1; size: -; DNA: TGTGCCAGCAGATATAGCGGGGGGGCCTCGTGGCAGTTCTTC; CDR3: CASRYSGGASWQFF
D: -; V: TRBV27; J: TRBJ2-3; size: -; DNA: TGTGCCAGCACAAAGACTTTCACAGATACGCAGTATTTT; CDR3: CASTKTFTDTQYF
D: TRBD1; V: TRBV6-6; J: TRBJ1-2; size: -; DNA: TGTGCCAGCAACCACCCCGAAGGGGGCGCGAGTGGCTACACCTTC; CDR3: CASNHPEGGASGYTF
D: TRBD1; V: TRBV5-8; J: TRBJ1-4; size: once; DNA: TGTGCCAGCAGGCTAGACAGGGGTTCTAATGAAAAACTGTTTTTT; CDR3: CASRLDRGSNEKLFF
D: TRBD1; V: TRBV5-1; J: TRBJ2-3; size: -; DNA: TGCGCCAGCAGCTCCGACAGGGATAGCACAGATACGCAGTATTTT; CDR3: CASSSDRDSTDTQYF
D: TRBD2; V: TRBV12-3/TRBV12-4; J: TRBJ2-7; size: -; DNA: TGTGCCAGCAGTTATAGCGGGGGCGACCCCCGCGAGCAGTACTTC; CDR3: CASSYSGGDPREQYF
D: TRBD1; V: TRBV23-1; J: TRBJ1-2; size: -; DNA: TGCGCCAGCAGCCCAGACAGGGGGCTTGGCTACACCTTC; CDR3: CASSPDRGLGYTF
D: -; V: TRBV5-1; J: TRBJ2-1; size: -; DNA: TGCGCCAGCAGCTTGGAGGGCGGGGGCACCTACAATGAGCAGTTCTTC; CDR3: CASSLEGGGTYNEQFF
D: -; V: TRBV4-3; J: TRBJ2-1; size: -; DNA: TGCGCCAGCAGCCAAGCGGCGTCTGGTGAGCAGTTCTTC; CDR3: CASSQAASGEQFF
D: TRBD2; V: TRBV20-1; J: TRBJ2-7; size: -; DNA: TGCAGTGCTAGTTCTAGCGGGGGAAGCTCCTACGAGCAGTACTTC; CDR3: CSASSSGGSSYEQYF
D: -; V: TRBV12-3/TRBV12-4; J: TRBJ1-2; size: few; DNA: TGTGCCAGCAGCCCCACGGCCAGCGATATTTATGGCTACACCTTC; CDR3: CASSPTASDIYGYTF
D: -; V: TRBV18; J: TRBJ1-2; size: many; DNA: TGTGCCAGCTCACCACGGGGGGTCTATGGCTACACCTTC; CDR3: CASSPRGVYGYTF
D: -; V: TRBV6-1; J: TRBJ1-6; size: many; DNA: TGTGCCAGCAGTGAGGCTGGTAATTCACCCCTCCACTTT; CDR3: CASSEAGNSPLHF
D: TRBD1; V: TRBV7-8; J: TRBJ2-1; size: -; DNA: TGTGCCAGCAGCACTAGAGTGGGACAGCCTGGCAATGAGCAGTTCTTC; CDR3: CASSTRVGQPGNEQFF
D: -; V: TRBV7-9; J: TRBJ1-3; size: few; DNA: TGTGCCAGCAGCCCCCGAACTGGGGCAAGAGGGGCGAACTCTGGAAACACCATATATTTT; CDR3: CASSPRTGARGANSGNTIYF
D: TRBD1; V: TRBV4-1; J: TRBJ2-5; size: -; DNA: TGCGCCAGCAGCCAAGTTATGGGCAGGGGGGAGACCCAGTACTTC; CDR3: CASSQVMGRGETQYF
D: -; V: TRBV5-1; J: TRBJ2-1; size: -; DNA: TGCGCCAGCTTGGGGGAACGAAACAATGAGCAGTTCTTC; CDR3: CASLGERNNEQFF
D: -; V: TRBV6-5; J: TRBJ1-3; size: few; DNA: TGTGCCAGCAGTTACTCGATCGGGGTGGAAGGAAACACCATATATTTT; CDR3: CASSYSIGVEGNTIYF
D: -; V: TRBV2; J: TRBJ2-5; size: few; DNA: TGTGCCAGCCTAGGGGGGCTGGGGACCCAGTACTTC; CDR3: CASLGGLGTQYF
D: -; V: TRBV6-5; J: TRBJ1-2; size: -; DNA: TGTGCCAGCAGTTACTCGAATCGATCCCTACTTTTCCATGGCTACACCTTC; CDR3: CASSYSNRSLLFHGYTF
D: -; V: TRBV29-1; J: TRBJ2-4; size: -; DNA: TGCAGCGTTGAAGGGCAGGTACCATACATTCAGTACTTC; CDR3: CSVEGQVPYIQYF
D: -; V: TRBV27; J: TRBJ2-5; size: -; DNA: TGTGCCAGCAGGGTGAGGGGGGGCTGGGAGACCCAGTACTTC; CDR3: CASRVRGGWETQYF
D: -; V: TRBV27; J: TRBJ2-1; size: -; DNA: TGTGCCAGTACCCTCGGGGGGCCAAGCAATGAGCAGTTCTTC; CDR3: CASTLGGPSNEQFF
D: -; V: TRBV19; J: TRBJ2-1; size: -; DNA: TGTGCCAGTAGTATGTCTGGGTTTGTCTACAATGAGCAGTTCTTC; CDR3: CASSMSGFVYNEQFF